These T cell receptor beta chains were read from a single sample in a study of T cell responses to AZD1222 COVID-19 vaccine. The protocol was immunoSEQ multiplex PCR, while the TCRdb copy is restricted to in-frame clones and leaves out a portion. Of about 150,000 clones listed, about 88% are singletons. The sample consisted of peripheral blood, taken after recovery from COVID-19. These receptors were taken from an adult who had recovered from COVID-19. The CDR3 runs from the conserved cysteine through the conserved F or W. D genes are given only for firm matches. The size entry is marked missing in some rows and otherwise reads once, few, many or a size class.

TRBJ2-7 | TRBV4-2 | - | - | CASTPGTPRSSYEQYF | TGTGCCAGCACTCCCGGGACTCCGAGGAGCTCCTACGAGCAGTACTTC
TRBJ1-1 | TRBV4-3 | - | - | CASSRGPGGTNTEAFF | TGCGCCAGCAGCCGGGGCCCCGGGGGGACGAACACTGAAGCTTTCTTT
TRBJ1-6 | TRBV5-1 | - | TRBD1 | CASSLSETGGGGSPLHF | TGCGCCAGCAGCTTGTCCGAGACAGGGGGCGGGGGTTCACCCCTCCACTTT
TRBJ2-5 | TRBV27 | once | - | CASSTSTEQETQYF | -
TRBJ2-7 | TRBV7-8 | - | TRBD2 | CASSPRGDEQYF | TGTGCCAGCAGCCCCCGGGGGGACGAGCAGTACTTC
TRBJ1-3 | TRBV2 | - | TRBD1 | CASEGQGSSGNTIYF | TGTGCCAGCGAAGGACAGGGGAGCTCTGGAAACACCATATATTTT
TRBJ2-3 | TRBV19 | - | TRBD2 | CASSIAGAGADTQYF | TGTGCCAGTAGTATTGCGGGAGCCGGGGCGGATACGCAGTATTTT
TRBJ2-5 | TRBV28 | - | - | CASTTTLADWETQYF | TGTGCCAGCACCACCACCTTAGCGGACTGGGAGACCCAGTACTTC
TRBJ2-1 | TRBV7-3 | - | TRBD2 | CASSLGGLAGAYSYNEQFF | TGTGCCAGCAGCTTAGGGGGACTAGCGGGAGCGTACTCCTACAATGAGCAGTTCTTC
TRBJ2-5 | TRBV28 | - | TRBD1 | CASSGTAQQETQYF | TGTGCCAGCAGCGGGACAGCCCAACAAGAGACCCAGTACTTC
TRBJ2-1 | TRBV4-3 | - | TRBD1 | CASSHATGLNNEQFF | TGCGCCAGCAGCCATGCGACAGGGCTAAACAATGAGCAGTTCTTC
TRBJ2-7 | TRBV18 | - | - | CASSPANRDKNEQYF | TGTGCCAGCTCACCGGCGAACCGGGACAAAAACGAGCAGTACTTC
TRBJ2-2 | TRBV14 | - | - | CASRRRVTGELFF | TGTGCCAGCAGAAGGCGGGTCACCGGGGAGCTGTTTTTT
TRBJ1-5 | TRBV20-1 | - | - | CSASSGVNQPQHF | TGCAGTGCTAGTTCCGGGGTCAATCAGCCCCAGCATTTT
TRBJ2-1 | TRBV5-4 | - | TRBD2 | CASSPGGASGYNEQFF | TGTGCCAGCAGCCCTGGTGGGGCTAGCGGGTACAATGAGCAGTTCTTC
TRBJ2-5 | TRBV6-2/TRBV6-3 | - | - | CASSYWASQETQYF | TGTGCCAGCAGTTATTGGGCGAGTCAAGAGACCCAGTACTTC
TRBJ2-2 | TRBV5-1 | - | - | CASSLRDSTGELFF | TGCGCCAGCAGCTTGCGGGATTCCACCGGGGAGCTGTTTTTT
TRBJ2-1 | TRBV24-1 | - | - | CATSDFGGPYNEQFF | TGTGCCACCAGTGATTTTGGCGGACCTTACAATGAGCAGTTCTTC
TRBJ1-2 | TRBV7-9 | - | - | CASSLGWQGPGYTF | TGTGCCAGCAGCTTAGGTTGGCAGGGACCTGGCTACACCTTC
TRBJ2-1 | TRBV19 | - | TRBD2 | CASSILAGLTYNEQFF | TGTGCCAGTAGTATATTAGCGGGGTTAACCTACAATGAGCAGTTCTTC
TRBJ2-2 | TRBV24-1 | - | TRBD1 | CATSDRRDSRYTGELFF | TGTGCCACCAGTGATCGCCGGGACAGTCGTTACACCGGGGAGCTGTTTTTT
TRBJ1-2 | TRBV9 | - | - | CASSVTRANYGYTF | TGTGCCAGCAGCGTAACCCGAGCTAACTATGGCTACACCTTC
TRBJ2-7 | TRBV4-2 | - | TRBD2 | CASSQGLAGFYEQYF | TGTGCCAGCAGCCAAGGACTAGCGGGGTTCTACGAGCAGTACTTC
TRBJ2-7 | TRBV3-1/TRBV3-2 | - | TRBD2 | CASSQLASGVYSYEQYF | TGTGCCAGCAGCCAATTGGCTAGCGGGGTGTACTCCTACGAGCAGTACTTC
TRBJ1-3 | TRBV27 | - | - | CASSRTASSGNTIYF | TGTGCCAGCAGCCGGACAGCCAGCTCTGGAAACACCATATATTTT
TRBJ2-1 | TRBV7-2 | - | - | CASSSPGYRDEQFF | TGTGCCAGCAGCTCACCAGGCTATCGAGATGAGCAGTTCTTC
TRBJ2-7 | TRBV15 | - | TRBD1 | CATSSDRGYNEQYF | TGTGCCACCAGCTCCGACAGGGGGTATAACGAGCAGTACTTC
TRBJ2-3 | TRBV28 | - | TRBD1 | CASSRTPTGGTDTQYF | TGTGCCAGCAGCCGGACTCCGACAGGGGGCACAGATACGCAGTATTTT
TRBJ2-5 | TRBV19 | - | - | CASSLAPGETQYF | TGTGCCAGTAGTTTGGCGCCCGGAGAGACCCAGTACTTC
TRBJ1-5 | TRBV2 | - | - | CASRITGPGDQPQHF | TGTGCCAGCAGGATAACAGGGCCAGGCGATCAGCCCCAGCATTTT
TRBJ2-1 | TRBV2 | - | TRBD2 | CASSGGTSGIAEQFF | TGTGCCAGCAGCGGGGGCACTAGCGGGATTGCTGAGCAGTTCTTC
TRBJ1-4 | TRBV15 | - | - | CATSRFTGRASNEKLFF | TGTGCCACCAGCAGATTCACTGGCAGGGCATCTAATGAAAAACTGTTTTTT
TRBJ2-2 | TRBV14 | - | TRBD2 | CASSRLAGGTDSANTGELFF | TGTGCCAGCAGCCGACTAGCGGGGGGCACCGATTCGGCGAACACCGGGGAGCTGTTTTTT
TRBJ2-7 | TRBV5-8 | - | - | CASSRLEYEQYF | TGTGCCAGCAGCCGGCTGGAATACGAGCAGTACTTC
TRBJ2-1 | TRBV11-3 | - | TRBD2 | CASSLAHRASGKVNEQFF | TGTGCCAGCAGCTTAGCCCACCGCGCTAGCGGGAAGGTGAATGAGCAGTTCTTC
TRBJ2-2 | TRBV6-5 | - | - | CASSYSGDNTGELFF | TGTGCCAGCAGTTACTCGGGCGACAACACCGGGGAGCTGTTTTTT
TRBJ2-1 | TRBV12-3/TRBV12-4 | - | - | CASSRRDIYEQFF | TGTGCCAGCAGTCGGAGGGACATCTATGAGCAGTTCTTC
TRBJ2-1 | TRBV6-2/TRBV6-3 | - | TRBD2 | CASSYFVGLAGNEQFF | TGTGCCAGCAGTTACTTTGTTGGGTTAGCGGGCAATGAGCAGTTCTTC